This passage covers 26 T cell receptor beta chains from one sample sequenced in a study of low-dose radiotherapy and immunotherapy resistance in tumors. Priming of first-strand cDNA relied on TRAV- and TRBV-specific primers (covering alpha and beta chains). It was with a constant-region primer and a V-primer adapter that TCRs were amplified over approximately 18 PCR cycles. Using its own MiXCR run on the reads, TCRdb lists one record per CDR3 protein. The repertoire has 80,000 to 95,000 distinct CDR3 sequences, 9% to 9.5% of them found once; the top ten carry under 1.1%. The time point here: before trial treatment. The sequenced sample was PBMCs, obtained before treatment. The receptors were sampled from a male donor with prostate cancer.

The CDR3 DNA reads as TGTGCCAGCAGCTTGAGAGGGAACCACTACGAGCAGTTCTTC. Translation gives CASSLRGNHYEQFF. The chain links TRBV5-6 to TRBJ2-1; D might be TRBD2 (5 bases). V was cut by 1 base and J by 10 bases, with 15 bases left in between. Germline V CDR1 and CDR2: SGHDT, YYEEEE. The CDR3 sequence is 14 residues long.

This clonotype has ten or more counts. The chain employs TRBV4-1 and TRBJ2-2; 10 nucleotides agree with TRBD2. Per the germline V gene, CDR1 is MGHRA and CDR2 is YSYEKL. J gave up 0 bases and V 2 bases, and 15 bases lay outside the gene matches. This CDR3 spans 21 amino acids. The CDR3 nucleotides read TGCGCCAGCAGCCAATCCCGGGCCGGACTAGCGGAGAACGCGAACACCGGGGAGCTGTTTTTT. Encoded protein: CASSQSRAGLAENANTGELFF.

This clonotype was counted ten times or more. The gene calls are TRBV4-2 and TRBJ2-2; TRBD2 matches at 8 bases. Unmatched junction bases numbered 1, after V lost 1 base and J lost 3 bases. CDR1 is LGHNA and CDR2 is YNFKEQ in the germline V gene. The CDR3 is 15 amino acids. CDR3 nucleotide sequence: TGTGCCAGCAGCCAAGTGACTAGCGACACCGGGGAGCTGTTTTTT. Translated: CASSQVTSDTGELFF.

This clonotype was detected ten times or more. V and J are TRBV5-1 and TRBJ2-2; 8 nucleotides align to TRBD2. J lost 4 bases, V lost 3 bases, and 8 bases had no gene match. The germline V gene encodes CDR1 SGHRS and CDR2 YFSETQ. This CDR3 spans 16 amino acids. CDR3 protein: CASSSSGTRGTGELFF. CDR3 DNA: TGCGCCAGCAGCTCGAGTGGGACTAGAGGCACCGGGGAGCTGTTTTTT.

Ten or more counts support this clonotype. The chain links TRBV14 to TRBJ1-2; perhaps TRBD1 as D (6 bases). Per the germline V gene, CDR1 is SGHDN and CDR2 is FVKESK. V was shortened by 8 bases and J by 4 bases, with 14 bases between the two germline ends. This CDR3 has 13 residues. CDR3 bases: TGTGCCAGCGCAACAGGGCCCTTCTATGGCTACACCTTC. This codes for CASATGPFYGYTF.

This clonotype was observed at least ten times. The chain links TRBV15 to TRBJ1-5; D may be TRBD1 (5 bases). Germline values: CDR1 LNHNV, CDR2 YYDKDF (reference sequence). There are 15 residues in the CDR3. V was pared by 5 bases and J by 5 bases, with 16 bases between. This chain's CDR3 is CATSPFRGGDQPQHF. The DNA of the CDR3 is TGTGCCACCAGCCCCTTTCGGGGGGGTGATCAGCCCCAGCATTTT.

The chain couples TRBV28 to TRBJ1-1, with a tentative D call TRBD1 (5 bases). The CDR3 covers 14 residues. V was trimmed by 6 bases and J by 4 bases, leaving 15 bases between them. Germline V gene sequence: CDR1 MDHEN, CDR2 SYDVKM. Here the CDR3 DNA reads TGTGCCAGCAGCCCCGCGGGGGGGGTCACTGAAGCTTTCTTT. This gives the protein CASSPAGGVTEAFF. Based on the CDR3 plus reference TRBV28 and TRBJ1-1, the full variable domain is DVKVTQSSRYLVKRTGEKVFLECVQDMDHENMFWYRQDPGLGLRLIYFSYDVKMKEKGDIPEGYSVSREKKERFSLILESASTNQTSMYLCASSPAGGVTEAFFGQGTRLTVV.

This clonotype occurred many times. V and J are TRBV15 and TRBJ1-5; tentative D call: TRBD1 (5 bases). This CDR3 has 14 amino acids. From germline, CDR1 is LNHNV and CDR2 YYDKDF (reference sequence). Trimming left V 1 base short and J 7 bases short, with 11 bases between. The CDR3 DNA reads TGTGCCACCAGCAGAGTAGGAAAGGGGCAGCCCCAGCATTTT. Translated, it gives CATSRVGKGQPQHF. Together with reference TRBV15 and TRBJ1-5, the CDR3 gives the full variable domain: DAMVIQNPRYQVTQFGKPVTLSCSQTLNHNVMYWYQQKSSQAPKLLFHYYDKDFNNEADTPDNFQSRRPNTSFCFLDIRSPGLGDTAMYLCATSRVGKGQPQHFGDGTRLSIL.

In its sample, this clonotype was seen many times. DNA of the CDR3: TGTGCCAGCAGTTTAAAAAATCACGAGCAGTACTTC. Translation: CASSLKNHEQYF. The gene calls are TRBV28 and TRBJ2-7; D not certain. The CDR3 covers 12 residues. V shed 2 bases and J shed 5 bases, with 7 bases lying between them. Germline CDR1 is MDHEN and CDR2 is SYDVKM.

This clonotype was picked up many times. This chain's CDR3 is CASSPPGPQGQPQHF. CDR3 sequence (DNA): TGTGCCAGCTCACCACCGGGGCCTCAGGGTCAGCCCCAGCATTTT. The chain links TRBV18 to TRBJ1-5, with a possible D match to TRBD1 (5 bases). This CDR3 region has 15 residues. The V end was cut by 0 bases, the J end by 6 bases, with 12 bases between. Germline V lookup: CDR1 KGHSH, CDR2 LQKENI.

This clonotype was recorded at least ten times. The chain links TRBV5-6 to TRBJ2-3; no reliable D call. Germline V lookup: CDR1 SGHDT, CDR2 YYEEEE. The CDR3 totals 15 residues. V lost 4 bases and J lost 3, with 15 bases in between. CDR3 residues: CASSEPAKRTDTQYF. CDR3 in DNA: TGTGCCAGCAGCGAACCAGCGAAGAGGACAGATACGCAGTATTTT.

This clonotype was detected many times. This chain connects TRBV7-2 to TRBJ2-1, with TRBD2 as a possible D gene (6 bases). The CDR3 contains 13 residues. CDR1 is SGHTA and CDR2 is FQGNSA in the germline V gene. Trimming pared 4 bases from V and 5 bases from J, leaving 9 bases between. The CDR3 DNA is TGTGCCAGCAGCTCGGGACTCCACAATGAGCAGTTCTTC. Encoded protein: CASSSGLHNEQFF.

There are many counts of this clonotype. For the CDR3, the DNA is TGCAGTGCTCACCATAGCGGACTCACAGATACGCAGTATTTT. It encodes CSAHHSGLTDTQYF. This chain connects TRBV20-1 to TRBJ2-3; possibly TRBD2 for D (6 bases). Germline CDR1 reads DFQATT; CDR2 reads SNEGSKA (reference sequence). V was shortened by 5 bases and J by 2 bases, with 14 bases between the two germline ends. The CDR3 consists of 14 residues.

This clonotype was counted ten times or more. The chain carries TRBV27 and TRBJ2-1; D is possibly TRBD1 or TRBD2 (5 bases each). V was clipped by 4 bases and J by 5 bases, with 9 bases between them. The CDR3 extends over 13 amino acids. CDR1 and CDR2 (germline): MNHEY, SMNVEV (reference sequence). CDR3 bases: TGTGCCAGCAGTTCGGGACCCCACAATGAGCAGTTCTTC. Protein product: CASSSGPHNEQFF.

This clonotype was detected many times. CDR3 residues: CASSTATSAQFF. As DNA, the CDR3 is TGTGCCAGCAGCACAGCGACTAGCGCTCAGTTCTTC. The J gene is TRBJ2-1, the V gene TRBV7-9; TRBD2 agrees at 8 bases. The CDR3 extends over 12 amino acids. Germline trimming cut 5 bases from V and 13 bases from J; bases unmatched to any gene: 7. Germline-derived CDR1 and CDR2 are SEHNR and FQNEAQ (reference sequence).

This clonotype has ten or more counts. The rearrangement uses TRBV18 and TRBJ2-7; no reliable D call. Trimming took 0 bases from V and 5 from J, leaving 23 bases between them. CDR3 length: 18 amino acids. The germline CDR1 and CDR2 sequences are KGHSH and LQKENI. The CDR3 sequence is CASSPPQLWLQTPDEQYF. The DNA for the CDR3 is TGTGCCAGCTCACCACCGCAACTTTGGCTCCAAACCCCCGACGAGCAGTACTTC.

This clonotype showed up many times. V usage is TRBV3-1 and J usage is TRBJ1-1; tentative D call: TRBD1 (5 bases). The germline gives CDR1 LGHDT, CDR2 YNNKEL (reference sequence). CDR3 length: 14 amino acids. V shed 1 base and J shed 1 base, with 7 bases lying between them. This CDR3 reads CASSQVGGNTEAFF. The CDR3 nucleotides are TGTGCCAGCAGCCAAGTGGGGGGGAACACTGAAGCTTTCTTT.

This clonotype was observed at least ten times. J is TRBJ2-4 and V is TRBV19, with D maybe TRBD1 (6 bases). In germline, CDR1 is LNHDA, CDR2 SQIVND (reference sequence). The CDR3 length is 14 residues. Trimming took 1 base from V and 7 from J, leaving 11 bases between them. CDR3 loop: CASSIGTGNNIQYF. CDR3 nucleotides: TGTGCCAGTAGTATAGGAACAGGGAACAACATTCAGTACTTC.

In this sample, this clonotype turned up many times. This chain uses TRBV24-1 with TRBJ2-1, with D perhaps TRBD1 (6 bases). The V and J ends lost 2 bases and 6 bases respectively, with 16 bases between them. Germline V gene sequence: CDR1 KGHDR, CDR2 SFDVKD. The CDR3 spans 16 residues. CDR3 DNA sequence: TGTGCCACCAGTGATTCTACAGGGTATCGCAGCAATGAGCAGTTCTTC. It yields the protein CATSDSTGYRSNEQFF.

This clonotype has at least ten counts. The CDR3 sequence is CASSLTRTENTEAFF. The CDR3 bases are TGTGCCAGCAGCTTAACAAGGACAGAGAACACTGAAGCTTTCTTT. This chain connects TRBV7-9 to TRBJ1-1; D is possibly TRBD1 (6 bases). V was cut by 2 bases and J by 1 base, with 11 bases left in between. CDR1 and CDR2 from the germline V gene are SEHNR and FQNEAQ (reference sequence). The CDR3 is 15 amino acids. Combining the CDR3 with reference TRBV7-9 and TRBJ1-1 gives the whole variable domain DTGVSQNPRHKITKRGQNVTFRCDPISEHNRLYWYRQTLGQGPEFLTYFQNEAQLEKSRLLSDRFSAERPKGSFSTLEIQRTEQGDSAMYLCASSLTRTENTEAFFGQGTRLTVV.

A word on this clonotype: This is likely an artifact of a read error, given a far larger clone one base away. The rearrangement joins TRBV28 to TRBJ2-5, with TRBD2 matching 9 bases. The CDR3 is 15 residues long. Germline V CDR1 and CDR2: MDHEN, SYDVKM. Here the CDR3 DNA reads TGTGCCACCAGTGACCCCTCCAGCGGGAGGGAGACCCAGTACTTC. Its translation: CATSDPSSGRETQYF.

In its sample, this clonotype was seen many times. The V and J genes are TRBV19 and TRBJ2-2; TRBD2 matches at 8 bases. V lost 7 bases and J lost 6; bases outside the gene matches: 10. This CDR3 is built from 15 residues. Germline V gene lookup returns CDR1 LNHDA and CDR2 SQIVND (reference sequence). The DNA of the CDR3 is TGTGCCAGTAATCGACGGGAGGGCCGACCCGGGGAGCTGTTTTTT. Protein: CASNRREGRPGELFF. Together with reference TRBV19 and TRBJ2-2, the CDR3 gives the full variable domain: DGGITQSPKYLFRKEGQNVTLSCEQNLNHDAMYWYRQDPGQGLRLIYYSQIVNDFQKGDIAEGYSVSREKKESFPLTVTSAQKNPTAFYLCASNRREGRPGELFFGEGSRLTVL.

The table lists this clonotype with many counts. Germline is not matched at one junction end, which may reflect a read error. The chain recombines TRBV2 with TRBJ2-1; TRBD2 agrees at 7 bases. The V gene's germline CDR1 is SNHLY and CDR2 FYNNEI. CDR3 length: 11 amino acids. Here the CDR3 DNA reads TGTGCCAGGTTGGGGGGAGGGCCTATGGTCTTC. Its translation: CARLGGGPMVF.

The chain employs TRBV20-1 and TRBJ2-5; 10 bases match TRBD2. Trimming cost V 6 bases and J 4 bases; bases outside gene matches: 11. The CDR3 spans 15 residues. The germline gives CDR1 DFQATT, CDR2 SNEGSKA (reference sequence). CDR3 sequence: CSAKALAGGPETQYF. CDR3 in DNA: TGCAGTGCCAAAGCCTTAGCGGGAGGTCCAGAGACCCAGTACTTC.

Ten or more counts support this clonotype. V usage is TRBV5-6 and J usage is TRBJ2-1; D unclear. Trimming took 3 bases from V and 5 from J, leaving 6 bases between them. CDR3 size: 12 residues. Germline V gene data show CDR1 as SGHDT and CDR2 as YYEEEE. The CDR3 here is CASSWQHNEQFF. Written as DNA, the CDR3 is TGTGCCAGCAGCTGGCAGCACAATGAGCAGTTCTTC. The whole variable domain, filled in from reference TRBV5-6 and TRBJ2-1, reads DAGVTQSPTHLIKTRGQQVTLRCSPKSGHDTVSWYQQALGQGPQFIFQYYEEEERQRGNFPDRFSGHQFPNYSSELNVNALLLGDSALYLCASSWQHNEQFFGPGTRLTVL.

This clonotype was recorded many times. The chain couples TRBV30 to TRBJ2-5; a weak D match, TRBD2 (6 bases). The length of the CDR3 is 14 residues. Germline CDR1 reads GTSNPN; CDR2 reads SVGIG (reference sequence). Trimming took 0 bases from V and 5 from J, leaving 13 bases between them. CDR3: CAWSVVGGGETQYF. The CDR3 DNA reads TGTGCCTGGAGTGTAGTGGGAGGTGGTGAGACCCAGTACTTC.